This T cell receptor beta chain was documented in a study of T cell repertoires in cytomegalovirus infection. Notes on the study in general: HLA-C-restricted CMV clonotypes gave the most frequent clonotype in two of eight donors.

The CDR3 is 15 amino acids. CDR1 and CDR2 from the germline V gene are SGHTA and FQGNSA. TCRdb redid the calling of the reads with MiXCR, one entry per CDR3 protein. The sample yields approximately 1,000,000 distinct CDR3 sequences, roughly 30% seen once. Note on this clonotype: Its target is unknown. This may be a read error, as it is one base from a much larger clone.

The J gene is TRBJ2-3, the V gene TRBV7-2; 11 bases are a match to TRBD2. The sequences come from cultured CD8+ T cells from PBMCs, collected from culture after CMV antigen stimulation. This clonotype was sampled from a human donor in good health (CMV status not recorded). Some clones in this sample may be carry-over from other donors' samples. The CDR3, as DNA: TGTGCCAACAGCCCTAGCGGGGGGCTCTACGATACGCAGTATTTT. The encoded protein is CANSPSGGLYDTQYF.